Shown below are 7 T cell receptor beta chains from a single sample sequenced in a study of CD8 T cells in Susac syndrome. With random hexamers, reverse transcription was performed on about 0.5 to 1 ug of RNA. TCRdb processed the immunoSEQ multiplex PCR reads anew with MiXCR; each CDR3 protein has one entry. The data hold around 170,000 distinct CDR3 sequences, with 90% to 96% observed a single time. The sequenced material came from CD4+ T cells from PBMCs. These receptors all come from a human donor with Susac syndrome.

In DNA, the CDR3 is TGTGCCAGCAGCCAAGCTCACACCGGGGAGCTGTTTTTT. Its protein product is CASSQAHTGELFF. The chain links TRBV14 to TRBJ2-2; D uncertain. CDR3 length equals 13 residues. With 1 base removed from V and 3 bases from J, the gap between germline ends came to 3 bases. Germline V CDR1 and CDR2: SGHDN, FVKESK.

Here the CDR3 reads CASSLNRADTEAFF. Written as DNA, the CDR3 is TGTGCCAGCAGCTTAAACAGGGCAGACACTGAAGCTTTCTTT. The genes are TRBV7-2 and TRBJ1-1; D might be TRBD1 (6 bases). The CDR3 spans 14 residues. Germline V gene lookup returns CDR1 SGHTA and CDR2 FQGNSA. V gave up 2 bases and J gave up 3 bases, with 10 bases separating them.

The chain recombines TRBV20-1 with TRBJ1-2, with D maybe TRBD1 (5 bases). The CDR3 sequence is 15 residues long. The germline V gene encodes CDR1 DFQATT and CDR2 SNEGSKA (reference sequence). V was trimmed by 6 bases and J by 5 bases, leaving 22 bases between them. CDR3 amino acids: CSAPTSATGGYGYTF. In DNA form, the CDR3 reads TGCAGTGCCCCAACCAGCGCCACGGGGGGATATGGCTACACCTTC.

This chain connects TRBV2 to TRBJ1-5; 10 bases are shared with TRBD1. The junction had 3 bases not matched to a gene; V was cut back by 3 bases and J by 4 bases. There are 15 residues in the CDR3. Germline assignment: CDR1 SNHLY and CDR2 FYNNEI. CDR3 protein: CASSDRTGGNQPQHF. The CDR3 nucleotides are TGTGCCAGCAGTGACCGGACAGGGGGAAATCAGCCCCAGCATTTT.

This clonotype showed up just a few times. The chain uses TRBV25-1 and TRBJ1-1; no clear D. CDR1 and CDR2 (germline): MGHDK, SYGVNS. V was trimmed by 5 bases and J by 1 base, leaving 8 bases between them. This CDR3 contains 13 residues. This CDR3 is CASSPWGNTEAFF. CDR3 in DNA: TGTGCCAGCAGTCCCTGGGGGAACACTGAAGCTTTCTTT.

The rearrangement links TRBV12-2 to TRBJ2-2; TRBD1, as called in the table, went unchecked against the DNA. TRBV12-2 is shown as a pseudogene. This CDR3 region has 17 residues. The CDR3 nucleotides read TGTGCAAGTCGCTCGCCGGGACAGGGGGCGAACACCGGGGAGCTGTTTTTT. It translates to CASRSPGQGANTGELFF.

The chain carries TRBV12-3 or TRBV12-4 and TRBJ1-2; TRBD1 might be the D (5 bases). The CDR3 has 13 amino acids. V was cut by 8 bases and J by 4 bases, with 14 bases left in between. This CDR3 reads CASVEGRSYGYTF. In DNA, the CDR3 is TGTGCCAGCGTAGAGGGACGGTCCTATGGCTACACCTTC.